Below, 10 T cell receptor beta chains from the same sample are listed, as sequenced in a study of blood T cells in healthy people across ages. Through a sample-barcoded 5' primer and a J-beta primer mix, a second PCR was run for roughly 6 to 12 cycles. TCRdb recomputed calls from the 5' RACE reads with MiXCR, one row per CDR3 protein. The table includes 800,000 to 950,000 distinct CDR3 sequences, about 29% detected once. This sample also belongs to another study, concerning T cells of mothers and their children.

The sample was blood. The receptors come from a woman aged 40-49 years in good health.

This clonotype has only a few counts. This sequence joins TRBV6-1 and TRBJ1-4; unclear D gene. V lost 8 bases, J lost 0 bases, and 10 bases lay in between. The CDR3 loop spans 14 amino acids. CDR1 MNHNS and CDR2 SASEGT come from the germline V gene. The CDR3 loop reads CASRTGSTNEKLFF. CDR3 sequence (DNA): TGTGCCAGCCGTACTGGATCAACTAATGAAAAACTGTTTTTT.

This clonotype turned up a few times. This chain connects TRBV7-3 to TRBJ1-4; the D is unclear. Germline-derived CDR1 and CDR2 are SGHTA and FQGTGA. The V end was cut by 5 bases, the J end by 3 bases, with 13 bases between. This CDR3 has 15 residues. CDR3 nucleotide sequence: TGTGCCAGCAGCCTGACGGGAAATCCTAATGAAAAACTGTTTTTT. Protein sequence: CASSLTGNPNEKLFF.

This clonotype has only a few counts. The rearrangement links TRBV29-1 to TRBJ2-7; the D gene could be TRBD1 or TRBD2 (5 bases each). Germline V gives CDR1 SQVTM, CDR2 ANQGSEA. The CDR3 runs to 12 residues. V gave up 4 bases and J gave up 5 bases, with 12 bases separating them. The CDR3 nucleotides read TGCAGCGTTGTCCGGGGCCGGCACGAGCAGTACTTC. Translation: CSVVRGRHEQYF.

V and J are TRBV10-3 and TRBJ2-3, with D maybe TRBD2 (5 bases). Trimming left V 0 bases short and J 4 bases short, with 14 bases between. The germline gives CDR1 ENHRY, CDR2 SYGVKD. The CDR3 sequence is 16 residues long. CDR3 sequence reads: CAISESTSLEADTQYF. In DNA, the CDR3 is TGTGCCATCAGTGAGTCTACCTCGTTGGAGGCAGATACGCAGTATTTT.

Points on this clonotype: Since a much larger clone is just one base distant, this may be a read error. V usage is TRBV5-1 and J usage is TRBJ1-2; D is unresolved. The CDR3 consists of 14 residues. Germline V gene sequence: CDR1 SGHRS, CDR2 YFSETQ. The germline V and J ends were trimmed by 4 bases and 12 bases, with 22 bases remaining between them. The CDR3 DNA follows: TGCGCCAGCAGCCTGTTTGGGGTTGACAAAGGCCACACCTTC. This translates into CASSLFGVDKGHTF.

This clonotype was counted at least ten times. Here the CDR3 DNA reads TGTGCCAGCAGCTTAGCTATGGGGAATGGAGAGACCCAGTACTTC. Protein sequence: CASSLAMGNGETQYF. This chain connects TRBV7-2 to TRBJ2-5; D is unclear. With 0 bases removed from V and 4 bases from J, the gap between germline ends came to 12 bases. The CDR3 is 15 amino acids. CDR1 is SGHTA, CDR2 FQGNSA, per germline.

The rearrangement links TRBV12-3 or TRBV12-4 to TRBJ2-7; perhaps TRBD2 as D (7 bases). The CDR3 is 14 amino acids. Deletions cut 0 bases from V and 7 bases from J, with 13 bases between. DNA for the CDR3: TGTGCCAGCAGTTTAGCGGGGGGGCCTCGGGAGCAGTACTTC. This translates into CASSLAGGPREQYF.

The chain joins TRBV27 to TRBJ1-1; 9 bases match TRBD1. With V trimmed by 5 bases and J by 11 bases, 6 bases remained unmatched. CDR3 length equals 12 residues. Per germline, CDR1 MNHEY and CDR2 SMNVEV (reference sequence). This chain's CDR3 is CASSTGGRGAFF. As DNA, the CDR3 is TGTGCCAGCAGTACAGGGGGCCGTGGGGCTTTCTTT.

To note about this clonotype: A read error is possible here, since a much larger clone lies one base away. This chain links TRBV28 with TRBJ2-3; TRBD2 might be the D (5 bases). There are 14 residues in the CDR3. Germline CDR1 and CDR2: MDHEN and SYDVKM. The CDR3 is CVSSWRSPTDTQYF. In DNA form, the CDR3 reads TGTGTCAGCAGTTGGAGGAGTCCCACAGATACGCAGTATTTT. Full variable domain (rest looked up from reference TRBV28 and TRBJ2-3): DVKVTQSSRYLVKRTGEKVFLECVQDMDHENMFWYRQDPGLGLRLIYFSYDVKMKEKGDIPEGYSVSREKKERFSLILESASTNQTSMYLCVSSWRSPTDTQYFGPGTRLTVL.

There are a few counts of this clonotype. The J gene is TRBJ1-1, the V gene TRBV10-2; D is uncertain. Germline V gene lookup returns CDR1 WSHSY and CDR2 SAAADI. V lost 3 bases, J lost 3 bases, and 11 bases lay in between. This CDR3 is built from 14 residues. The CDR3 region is CASSDRGRHTEAFF. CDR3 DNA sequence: TGCGCCAGCAGTGATCGCGGGCGGCACACTGAAGCTTTCTTT.